This TCR beta chain was profiled in a study of T cell responses to AZD1222 COVID-19 vaccine. Regarding the study as a whole: Possibly, clonal diversity was underestimated; donors were largely white British and included more females. Reportedly, close to half of spike-specific TCRs are directed against unmutated variant regions. Rises in breadth and depth of Spike-specific TCRs came after two AZD1222 doses. No repertoire was sampled before or during the peak T cell response, only after it.

Here immunoSEQ multiplex PCR was the method, and the copy in TCRdb shows in-frame clones only, minus some. The table has tens of thousands of clones, around 85% seen once. Germline CDR1 is MGHDK and CDR2 is SYGVNS. After removal of 2 bases from V and 7 bases from J, the junction contained 1 base not matched to a gene. CDR3 length equals 14 residues. Turning to this clone: Antigen unknown.

The sequence came from an adult who received the AZD1222 COVID-19 vaccine. The genes are TRBV25-1 and TRBJ1-6, with 8 bases aligning to TRBD1. The specimen comprised peripheral blood, sampled 28 days after the second AZD1222 dose. CDR3 coding DNA: TGTGCCAGCAGTGAAACAGGGGGAAATTCACCCCTCCACTTT. It yields the protein CASSETGGNSPLHF.